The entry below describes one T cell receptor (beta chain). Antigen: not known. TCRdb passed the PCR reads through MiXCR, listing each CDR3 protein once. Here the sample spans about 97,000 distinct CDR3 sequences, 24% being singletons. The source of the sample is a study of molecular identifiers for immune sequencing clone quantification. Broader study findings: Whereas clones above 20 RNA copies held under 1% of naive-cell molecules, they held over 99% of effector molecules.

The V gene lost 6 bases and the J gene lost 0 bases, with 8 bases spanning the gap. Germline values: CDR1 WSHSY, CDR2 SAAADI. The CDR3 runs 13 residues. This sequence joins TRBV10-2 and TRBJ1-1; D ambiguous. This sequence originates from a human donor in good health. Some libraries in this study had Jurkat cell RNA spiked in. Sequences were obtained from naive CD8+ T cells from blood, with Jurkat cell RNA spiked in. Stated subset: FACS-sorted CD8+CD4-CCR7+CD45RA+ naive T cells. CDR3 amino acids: CASRNSMNTEAFF. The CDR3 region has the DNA TGCGCCAGCAGGAACTCTATGAACACTGAAGCTTTCTTT.